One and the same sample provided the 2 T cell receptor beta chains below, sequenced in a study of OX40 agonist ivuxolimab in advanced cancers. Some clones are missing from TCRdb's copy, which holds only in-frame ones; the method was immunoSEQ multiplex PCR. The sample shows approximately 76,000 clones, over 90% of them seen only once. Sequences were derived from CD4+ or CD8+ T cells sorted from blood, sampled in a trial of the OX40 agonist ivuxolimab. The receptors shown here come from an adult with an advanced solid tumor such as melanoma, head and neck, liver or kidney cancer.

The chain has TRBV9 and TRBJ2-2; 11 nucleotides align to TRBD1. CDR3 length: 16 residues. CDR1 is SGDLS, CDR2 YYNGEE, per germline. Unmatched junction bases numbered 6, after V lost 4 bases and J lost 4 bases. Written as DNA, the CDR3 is TGTGCCAGCAGCCCCCCCGGGACAGGGGGCACCGGGGAGCTGTTTTTT. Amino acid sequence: CASSPPGTGGTGELFF.

The CDR3 nucleotides read TGTGCCAGCAGCGTAGATGGAGCGAACACTGAAGCTTTCTTT. Translating gives CASSVDGANTEAFF. The V and J genes are TRBV9 and TRBJ1-1; D not resolved. Germline CDR1 reads SGDLS; CDR2 reads YYNGEE. V shed 0 bases and J shed 1 base, with 7 bases lying between them. The CDR3 extends over 14 amino acids. Variable domain in full (rest from reference TRBV9 and TRBJ1-1): DSGVTQTPKHLITATGQRVTLRCSPRSGDLSVYWYQQSLDQGLQFLIQYYNGEERAKGNILERFSAQQFPDLHSELNLSSLELGDSALYFCASSVDGANTEAFFGQGTRLTVV.